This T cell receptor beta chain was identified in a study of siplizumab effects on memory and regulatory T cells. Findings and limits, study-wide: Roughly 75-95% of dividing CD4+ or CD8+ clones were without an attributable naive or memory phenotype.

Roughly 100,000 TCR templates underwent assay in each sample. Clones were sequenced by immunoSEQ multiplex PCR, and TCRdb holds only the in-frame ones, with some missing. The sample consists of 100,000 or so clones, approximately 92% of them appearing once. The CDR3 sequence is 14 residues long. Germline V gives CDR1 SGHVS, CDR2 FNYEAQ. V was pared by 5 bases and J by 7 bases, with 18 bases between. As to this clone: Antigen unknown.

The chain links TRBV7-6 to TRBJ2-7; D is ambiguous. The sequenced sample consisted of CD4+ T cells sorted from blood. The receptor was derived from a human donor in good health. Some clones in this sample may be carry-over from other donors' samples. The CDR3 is CASSTPGPPTEQYF. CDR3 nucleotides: TGTGCCAGCAGCACCCCCGGGCCCCCCACAGAGCAGTACTTC.